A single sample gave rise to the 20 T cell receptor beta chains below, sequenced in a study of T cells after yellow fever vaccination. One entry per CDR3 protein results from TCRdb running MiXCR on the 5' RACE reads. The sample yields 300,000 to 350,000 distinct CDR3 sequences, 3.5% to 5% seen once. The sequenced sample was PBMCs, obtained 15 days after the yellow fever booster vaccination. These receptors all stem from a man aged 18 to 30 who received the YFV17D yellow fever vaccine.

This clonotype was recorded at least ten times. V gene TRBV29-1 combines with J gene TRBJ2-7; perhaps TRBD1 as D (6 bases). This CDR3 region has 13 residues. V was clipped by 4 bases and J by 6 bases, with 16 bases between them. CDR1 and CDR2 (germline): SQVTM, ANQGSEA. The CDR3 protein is CSVAHRQDSEQYV. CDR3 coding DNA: TGCAGCGTTGCTCATAGACAGGATTCCGAGCAGTACGTC.

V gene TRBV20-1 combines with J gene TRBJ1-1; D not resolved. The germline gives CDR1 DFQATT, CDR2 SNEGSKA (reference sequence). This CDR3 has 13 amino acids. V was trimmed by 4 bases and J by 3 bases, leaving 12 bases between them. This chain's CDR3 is CSAKAGGDTEAFF. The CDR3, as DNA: TGCAGTGCTAAAGCAGGTGGAGACACTGAAGCTTTCTTT.

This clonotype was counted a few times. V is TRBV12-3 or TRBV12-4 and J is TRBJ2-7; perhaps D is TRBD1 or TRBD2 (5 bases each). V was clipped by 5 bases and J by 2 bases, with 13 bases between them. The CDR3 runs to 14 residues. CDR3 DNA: TGTGCCAGCAGTCCCGGGACCCACGCCTACGAGCAGTACTTC. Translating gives CASSPGTHAYEQYF.

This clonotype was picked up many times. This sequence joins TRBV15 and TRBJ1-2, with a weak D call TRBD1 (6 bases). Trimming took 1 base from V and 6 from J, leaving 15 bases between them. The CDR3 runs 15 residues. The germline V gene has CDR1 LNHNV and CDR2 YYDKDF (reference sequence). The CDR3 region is CATSRVLGTSNGYTF. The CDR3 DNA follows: TGTGCCACCAGCAGAGTGCTGGGGACATCGAATGGCTACACCTTC.

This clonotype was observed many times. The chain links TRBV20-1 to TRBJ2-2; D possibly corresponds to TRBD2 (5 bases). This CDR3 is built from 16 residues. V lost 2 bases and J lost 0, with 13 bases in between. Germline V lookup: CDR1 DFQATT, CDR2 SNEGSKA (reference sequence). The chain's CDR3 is CSARQVSAPNTGELFF. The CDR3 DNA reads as TGCAGTGCTAGACAAGTTAGCGCGCCGAACACCGGGGAGCTGTTTTTT.

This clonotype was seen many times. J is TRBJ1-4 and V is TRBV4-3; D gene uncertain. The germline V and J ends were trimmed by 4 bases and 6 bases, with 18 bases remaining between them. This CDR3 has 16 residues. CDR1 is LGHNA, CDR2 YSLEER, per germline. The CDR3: CASSPYLLVEDEKLFF. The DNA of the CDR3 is TGCGCCAGCAGCCCGTACCTCCTAGTAGAGGATGAAAAACTGTTTTTT.

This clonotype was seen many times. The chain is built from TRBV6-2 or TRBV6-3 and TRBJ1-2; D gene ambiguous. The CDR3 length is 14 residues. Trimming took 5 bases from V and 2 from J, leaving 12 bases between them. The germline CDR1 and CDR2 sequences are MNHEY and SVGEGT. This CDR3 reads CASSELVENYGYTF. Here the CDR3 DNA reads TGTGCCAGCAGTGAACTGGTGGAGAACTATGGCTACACCTTC.

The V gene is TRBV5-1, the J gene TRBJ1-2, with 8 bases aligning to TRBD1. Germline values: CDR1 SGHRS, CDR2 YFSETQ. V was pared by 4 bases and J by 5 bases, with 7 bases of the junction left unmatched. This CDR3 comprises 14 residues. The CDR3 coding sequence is TGCGCCAGCAGCGGGGGACAGGCTGGGTATGGCTACACCTTC. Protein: CASSGGQAGYGYTF.

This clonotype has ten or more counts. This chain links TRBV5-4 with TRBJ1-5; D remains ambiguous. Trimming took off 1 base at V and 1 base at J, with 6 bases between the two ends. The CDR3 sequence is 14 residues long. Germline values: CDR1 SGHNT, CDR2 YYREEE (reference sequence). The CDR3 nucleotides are TGTGCCAGCAGCTTGCCCGGGAGCAATCAGCCCCAGCATTTT. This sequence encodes CASSLPGSNQPQHF.

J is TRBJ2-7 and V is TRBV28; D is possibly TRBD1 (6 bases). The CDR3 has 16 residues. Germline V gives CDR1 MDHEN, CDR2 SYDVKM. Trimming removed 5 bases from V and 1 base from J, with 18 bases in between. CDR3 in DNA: TGTGCCAGCAGTCCCACCGGGACAAGGGGGTCCTACGAGCAGTACGTC. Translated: CASSPTGTRGSYEQYV.

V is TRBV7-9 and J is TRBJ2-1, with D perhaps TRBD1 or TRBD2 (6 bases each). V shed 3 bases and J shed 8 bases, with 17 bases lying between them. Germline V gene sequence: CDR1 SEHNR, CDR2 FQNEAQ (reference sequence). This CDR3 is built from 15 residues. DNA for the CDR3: TGTGCCAGCAGCTTCAAGGGGGGCAGGGCCGATGAGCAGTTCTTC. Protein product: CASSFKGGRADEQFF.

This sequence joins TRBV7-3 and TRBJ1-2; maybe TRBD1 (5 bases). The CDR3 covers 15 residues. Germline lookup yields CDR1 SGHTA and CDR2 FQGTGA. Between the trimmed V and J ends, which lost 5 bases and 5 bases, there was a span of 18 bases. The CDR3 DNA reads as TGTGCCAGCAGCCTTGTTGGTGGGGCAGGGTATGGCTACACCTTC. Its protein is CASSLVGGAGYGYTF.

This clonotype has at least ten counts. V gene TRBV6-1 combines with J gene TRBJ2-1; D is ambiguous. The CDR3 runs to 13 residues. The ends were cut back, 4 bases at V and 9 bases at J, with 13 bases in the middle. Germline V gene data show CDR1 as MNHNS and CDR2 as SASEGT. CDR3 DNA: TGTGCCAGCAGTGGCAACTCCTGGTGTGAGCAGTTCTTC. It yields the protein CASSGNSWCEQFF.

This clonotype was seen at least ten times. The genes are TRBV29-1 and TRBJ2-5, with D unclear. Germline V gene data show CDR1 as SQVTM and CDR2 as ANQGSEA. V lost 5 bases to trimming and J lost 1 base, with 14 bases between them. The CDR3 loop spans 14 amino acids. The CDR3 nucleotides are TGCAGCGTTCAAGCTTCCCTTTCCCAAGAGACCCAGTACTTC. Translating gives CSVQASLSQETQYF.

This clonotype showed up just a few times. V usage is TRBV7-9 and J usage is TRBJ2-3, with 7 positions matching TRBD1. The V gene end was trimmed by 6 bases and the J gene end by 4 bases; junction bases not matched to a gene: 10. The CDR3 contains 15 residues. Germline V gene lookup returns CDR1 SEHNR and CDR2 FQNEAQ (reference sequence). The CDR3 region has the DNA TGTGCCAGCAGTGGTGACAGGGTTGTGTCAGATACGCAGTATTTT. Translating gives CASSGDRVVSDTQYF.

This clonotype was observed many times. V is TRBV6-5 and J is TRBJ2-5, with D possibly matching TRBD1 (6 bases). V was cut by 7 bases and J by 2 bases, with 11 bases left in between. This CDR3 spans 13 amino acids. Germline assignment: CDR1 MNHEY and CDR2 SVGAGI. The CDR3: CASTLQGQETQYF. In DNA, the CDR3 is TGTGCCAGCACCCTACAGGGTCAAGAGACCCAGTACTTC.

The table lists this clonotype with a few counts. The DNA of the CDR3 is TGTGCCAGCAGCCAAACAATTGGGGGCGGAGGCTACACCTTC. This translates into CASSQTIGGGGYTF. V is TRBV14 and J is TRBJ1-2, with a possible D match to TRBD1 (6 bases). The CDR3 length is 14 residues. The germline gives CDR1 SGHDN, CDR2 FVKESK. V was trimmed by 2 bases and J by 8 bases, leaving 15 bases between them.

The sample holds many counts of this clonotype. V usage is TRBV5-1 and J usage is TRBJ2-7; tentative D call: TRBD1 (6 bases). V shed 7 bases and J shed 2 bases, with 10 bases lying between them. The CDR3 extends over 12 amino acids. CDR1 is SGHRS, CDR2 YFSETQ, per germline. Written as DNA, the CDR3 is TGCGCCAGCCGAGGGGGTCCCTACGAGCAGTACGTC. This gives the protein CASRGGPYEQYV.

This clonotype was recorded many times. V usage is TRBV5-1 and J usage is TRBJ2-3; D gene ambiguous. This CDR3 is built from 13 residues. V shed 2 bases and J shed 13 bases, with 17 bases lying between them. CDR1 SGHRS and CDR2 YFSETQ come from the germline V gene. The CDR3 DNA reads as TGCGCCAGCAGCTTCTTCGACGCGAAAGAGGAGTATTTT. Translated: CASSFFDAKEEYF.

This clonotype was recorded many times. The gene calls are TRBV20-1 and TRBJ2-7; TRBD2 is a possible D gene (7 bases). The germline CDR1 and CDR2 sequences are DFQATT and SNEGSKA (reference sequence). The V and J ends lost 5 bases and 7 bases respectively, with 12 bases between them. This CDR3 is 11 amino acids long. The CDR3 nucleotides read TGCAGTGCTCCCGGGGGGCGGGAGCAGTACGTC. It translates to CSAPGGREQYV.